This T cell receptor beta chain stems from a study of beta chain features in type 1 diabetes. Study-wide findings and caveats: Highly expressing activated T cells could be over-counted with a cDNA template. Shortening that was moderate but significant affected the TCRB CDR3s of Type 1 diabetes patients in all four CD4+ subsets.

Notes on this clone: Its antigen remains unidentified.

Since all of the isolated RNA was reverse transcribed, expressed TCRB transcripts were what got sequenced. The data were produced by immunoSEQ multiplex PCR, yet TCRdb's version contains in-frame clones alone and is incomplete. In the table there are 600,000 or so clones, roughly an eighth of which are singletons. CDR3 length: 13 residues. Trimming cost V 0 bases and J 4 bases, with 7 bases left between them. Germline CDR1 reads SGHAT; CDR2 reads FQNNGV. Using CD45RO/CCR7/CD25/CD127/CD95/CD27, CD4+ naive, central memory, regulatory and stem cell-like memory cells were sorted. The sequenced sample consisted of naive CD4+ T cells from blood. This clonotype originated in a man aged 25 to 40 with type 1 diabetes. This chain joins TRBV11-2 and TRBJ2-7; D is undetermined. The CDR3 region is CASSLDLGYEQYF. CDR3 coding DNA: TGTGCCAGCAGCTTAGATCTCGGGTACGAGCAGTACTTC.